Presented here are 5 T cell receptor beta chains from one specimen sequenced in a study of blood T cell repertoires in COVID-19. TCRdb's copy holds only in-frame clones and misses some; the assay was immunoSEQ multiplex PCR. This sample has tens of thousands of clones; 76% occur once, and the top ten carry 7%. Input material: peripheral blood. The receptors were gathered from a man aged 65-85 years with acute or convalescent COVID-19.

The gene calls are TRBV28 and TRBJ2-3; TRBD2 matches 8 bases. Germline CDR1 MDHEN, CDR2 SYDVKM. CDR3 size: 21 residues. J lost 2 bases, V lost 0 bases, and 19 bases had no gene match. CDR3 residues: CASSLWYGQLERELYTDTQYF. CDR3 nucleotide sequence: TGTGCCAGCAGTTTATGGTATGGGCAGCTAGAGCGGGAGCTCTACACAGATACGCAGTATTTT.

V usage is TRBV4-1 and J usage is TRBJ2-3, with 14 bases fitting TRBD2. The trim removed 4 bases at V and 1 base at J, leaving 10 bases unmatched. The CDR3 has 19 residues. Per germline, CDR1 MGHRA and CDR2 YSYEKL. The CDR3 DNA reads TGCGCCAGCAGCCCCGTCCCGGGACTAGCGGGGGTGGGCACAGATACGCAGTATTTT. Amino acids: CASSPVPGLAGVGTDTQYF.

This clone was seen a few times. The chain links TRBV5-1 to TRBJ2-5; weak D call: TRBD1 (7 bases). Germline-derived CDR1 and CDR2 are SGHRS and YFSETQ. Between the trimmed V and J ends, which lost 0 bases and 1 base, there was a span of 13 bases. This CDR3 is built from 16 residues. CDR3 amino acids: CASSLGGGGPQETQYF. As DNA, the CDR3 is TGCGCCAGCAGCTTGGGAGGAGGGGGCCCCCAAGAGACCCAGTACTTC.

This clone came up many times. The chain links TRBV11-2 to TRBJ2-2; TRBD1 matches at 10 bases. Germline V gene data show CDR1 as SGHAT and CDR2 as FQNNGV. The length of the CDR3 is 16 residues. Germline trimming cut 2 bases from V and 3 bases from J; bases unmatched to any gene: 3. CDR3 loop: CASSLRGQGYTGELFF. The DNA for the CDR3 is TGTGCCAGCAGCTTACGGGGACAGGGGTACACCGGGGAGCTGTTTTTT.

The chain uses TRBV6-5 and TRBJ1-1; D is possibly TRBD1 (6 bases). Germline lookup yields CDR1 MNHEY and CDR2 SVGAGI. The CDR3 length is 13 residues. V lost 6 bases and J lost 5, with 13 bases in between. The CDR3 here is CASRRGSVTEAFF. CDR3 nucleotides: TGTGCCAGCAGAAGGGGGAGCGTAACTGAAGCTTTCTTT.